The rows below give T cell receptor beta chains drawn from one sample of a study of identical twins. TCRdb passed the 5' RACE reads through MiXCR, listing each CDR3 protein once. The sample contains 600,000 to 800,000 distinct CDR3 sequences, less than 25% of which appear only once. Separately, the same data were catalogued under a study of T cells expressing NK-cell markers.

The sequencing input was PBMCs. All receptors come from a woman aged 18-29 years in good health. The CDR3 runs from the conserved cysteine through the conserved F or W. The order of the fields is D gene, J gene, CDR3 length, V gene, clone size, CDR3 protein, CDR3 DNA. D genes are given only for firm matches. Rows give clone size only sometimes, using once, few, many, or a class for an expanded clone.

- | TRBJ2-7 | 11 | TRBV6-1 | few | CAIGGPDEQYF | TGTGCCATCGGGGGACCTGACGAGCAGTACTTC
TRBD1 | TRBJ2-7 | 14 | TRBV29-1 | - | CSALDRGFSYEQYF | TGCAGCGCGTTGGACAGGGGTTTCTCCTACGAGCAGTACTTC
- | TRBJ2-5 | 13 | TRBV14 | - | CASSPSIKETQYF | TGTGCCAGCAGCCCCTCGATAAAAGAGACCCAGTACTTC
- | TRBJ2-7 | 11 | TRBV7-6 | - | CASPRIYEQYF | TGTGCCAGCCCCCGTATCTACGAGCAGTACTTC
TRBD2 | TRBJ2-1 | 15 | TRBV7-9 | few | CASHSSGGAYNEQFF | TGTGCCAGCCATAGTAGCGGGGGGGCGTACAATGAGCAGTTCTTC
- | TRBJ1-1 | 16 | TRBV4-1 | few | CASSPLGAHLNTEAFF | TGCGCCAGCAGCCCCCTGGGGGCACACCTGAACACTGAAGCTTTCTTT
- | TRBJ2-6 | 15 | TRBV20-1 | - | CSATPDSSGANVLTF | TGCAGTGCTACACCGGACAGCTCTGGGGCCAACGTCCTGACTTTC
- | TRBJ1-4 | 14 | TRBV7-2 | few | CASSFSYGDEKLFF | TGTGCCAGCAGCTTCTCATATGGTGATGAAAAACTGTTTTTT
TRBD2 | TRBJ2-7 | 13 | TRBV12-3/TRBV12-4 | few | CASSPQSRGGQYF | TGTGCCAGCAGTCCTCAATCTCGCGGGGGGCAGTACTTC
- | TRBJ1-2 | 12 | TRBV30 | - | CAWAALNYGYTF | TGTGCCTGGGCAGCTCTTAACTATGGCTACACCTTC
TRBD2 | TRBJ2-1 | 14 | TRBV25-1 | few | CASSRSGPYNEQFF | TGTGCCAGCAGTCGTAGCGGGCCCTACAATGAGCAGTTCTTC
- | TRBJ1-2 | 13 | TRBV6-1 | - | CASNQGFRYGYTF | TGTGCCAGCAACCAAGGGTTTCGGTATGGCTACACCTTC
TRBD2 | TRBJ2-1 | 17 | TRBV20-1 | many | CSARQVSGTSGYNEQFF | TGCAGTGCTAGACAAGTATCCGGGACTAGCGGTTACAATGAGCAGTTCTTC
- | TRBJ2-7 | 15 | TRBV28 | few | CASSLTLRGWYEQYF | TGTGCCAGCAGTTTAACTCTCCGGGGTTGGTACGAGCAGTACTTC
- | TRBJ1-6 | 13 | TRBV20-1 | many | CSAKGQPYSPLHF | TGCAGTGCTAAGGGGCAGCCATATTCACCCCTCCACTTT
- | TRBJ2-1 | 11 | TRBV29-1 | few | CSSASSYEQFF | TGCAGCTCAGCGTCCTCCTATGAGCAGTTCTTC
- | TRBJ1-2 | 15 | TRBV15 | many | CATSREGGANYGYTF | TGTGCCACCAGCAGAGAGGGCGGAGCTAACTATGGCTACACCTTC
- | TRBJ2-5 | 13 | TRBV18 | - | CASTQTRQETQYF | TGTGCCAGCACCCAAACACGGCAGGAGACCCAGTACTTC
TRBD2 | TRBJ2-7 | 17 | TRBV12-3/TRBV12-4 | many | CASSPTSGRATSYEQYF | TGTGCCAGCAGTCCAACTAGCGGGAGGGCCACTTCCTACGAGCAGTACTTC
TRBD1 | TRBJ1-3 | 17 | TRBV20-1 | few | CSATPPGQGTSGNTIYF | TGCAGTGCTACCCCTCCCGGACAGGGAACCTCTGGAAACACCATATATTTT
TRBD1 | TRBJ2-1 | 15 | TRBV12-3/TRBV12-4 | - | CASRPLGQGVNEQFF | TGTGCCAGCAGACCCCTTGGACAGGGAGTCAATGAGCAGTTCTTC
- | TRBJ2-7 | 14 | TRBV25-1 | - | CASSPGQLIYEQYF | TGTGCCAGCTCTCCCGGGCAGTTGATTTACGAGCAGTACTTC
- | TRBJ2-7 | 15 | TRBV6-5 | - | CASSYSAAGIYEQYF | TGTGCCAGCAGTTACTCAGCGGCAGGCATCTACGAGCAGTACTTC
- | TRBJ1-2 | 15 | TRBV11-2 | - | CASSRIAGPYYGYTF | TGTGCCAGCAGCCGTATAGCCGGGCCCTACTATGGCTACACCTTC
TRBD1 | TRBJ2-3 | 15 | TRBV12-3/TRBV12-4 | - | CASSPDRGLGDTQYF | TGTGCCAGCAGCCCGGACAGGGGGCTAGGGGATACGCAGTATTTT
- | TRBJ1-2 | 14 | TRBV6-1 | few | CASSSFSNHHGYTF | TGTGCCAGCAGTAGTTTCAGCAACCACCATGGCTACACCTTC
- | TRBJ2-7 | 12 | TRBV6-2/TRBV6-3 | once | CASSPRVNEQYF | TGTGCCAGCAGCCCCAGGGTCAACGAGCAGTACTTC
- | TRBJ2-3 | 13 | TRBV20-1 | - | CSARSQSTDTQYF | TGCAGTGCTAGGAGTCAGAGCACAGATACGCAGTATTTT
- | TRBJ2-3 | 16 | TRBV20-1 | - | CSARGVAGRGIGTQYF | TGCAGTGCTAGAGGGGTCGCGGGACGAGGGATTGGTACGCAGTATTTT
- | TRBJ1-1 | 12 | TRBV29-1 | many | CSAQTVNTEAFF | TGCAGCGCCCAAACAGTGAACACTGAAGCTTTCTTT
- | TRBJ2-7 | 14 | TRBV30 | many | CAWSGSDVSYEQYF | TGTGCCTGGAGTGGTTCAGATGTCTCCTACGAGCAGTACTTC
- | TRBJ1-6 | 12 | TRBV5-1 | few | CASATGNSPLHF | TGCGCCAGCGCAACAGGGAATTCACCCCTCCACTTT
TRBD2 | TRBJ2-3 | 16 | TRBV20-1 | few | CSASGLGGLAHDTQYF | TGCAGTGCTAGTGGGTTGGGAGGACTAGCGCATGATACGCAGTATTTT
TRBD1 | TRBJ1-1 | 17 | TRBV7-9 | - | CASSLDPGTGTNTEAFF | TGTGCCAGCAGCTTAGACCCCGGGACAGGGACTAACACTGAAGCTTTCTTT
TRBD1 | TRBJ2-5 | 16 | TRBV5-1 | - | CASGQGDRANQETQYF | TGCGCCAGCGGCCAGGGGGACAGAGCTAATCAAGAGACCCAGTACTTC
- | TRBJ2-5 | 13 | TRBV7-2 | - | CASRGQGRETQYF | TGTGCCAGCAGGGGTCAGGGGAGGGAGACCCAGTACTTC
- | TRBJ2-7 | 14 | TRBV14 | - | CASSPPGVGYEQYF | TGTGCCAGCAGCCCCCCTGGCGTGGGCTACGAGCAGTACTTC
TRBD1 | TRBJ1-5 | 13 | TRBV12-3/TRBV12-4 | many | CASSYDRDQPQHF | TGTGCCAGCAGTTACGACAGGGACCAGCCCCAGCATTTT
- | TRBJ2-1 | 14 | TRBV12-3/TRBV12-4 | few | CASRAPLRRNEQFF | TGTGCCAGCCGGGCCCCCCTTAGGAGGAATGAGCAGTTCTTC
TRBD2 | TRBJ2-1 | 17 | TRBV20-1 | once | CSAGTSGRAAGYNEQFF | TGCAGTGCTGGGACTAGCGGGAGGGCCGCAGGGTACAATGAGCAGTTCTTC
TRBD2 | TRBJ2-3 | 18 | TRBV11-2 | - | CASSASWAGGRYTDTQYF | TGTGCCAGCAGCGCGAGCTGGGCGGGGGGGCGGTACACAGATACGCAGTATTTT
TRBD1 | TRBJ1-1 | 14 | TRBV29-1 | - | CSDGQGAYYTEAFF | TGCAGCGACGGACAGGGAGCATACTACACTGAAGCTTTCTTT
- | TRBJ2-7 | 16 | TRBV4-3 | few | CASSLVDGGISYEQYF | TGCGCCAGCAGCCTCGTTGACGGGGGTATTTCCTACGAGCAGTACTTC
- | TRBJ2-1 | 12 | TRBV9 | many | CASSPGRNEQFF | TGTGCCAGCAGCCCCGGACGGAATGAGCAGTTCTTC
- | TRBJ2-1 | 14 | TRBV4-3 | - | CASSQVGLYNEQFF | TGCGCCAGCAGCCAAGTAGGACTTTACAATGAGCAGTTCTTC
- | TRBJ2-2 | 13 | TRBV20-1 | few | CSASGSDTGELFF | TGCAGTGCTAGCGGGAGTGATACCGGGGAGCTGTTTTTT
- | TRBJ2-7 | 14 | TRBV12-3/TRBV12-4 | many | CASSSGLPGYEQYF | TGTGCCAGCAGTTCGGGGCTCCCAGGATACGAGCAGTACTTC
TRBD1 | TRBJ2-2 | 14 | TRBV12-3/TRBV12-4 | few | CAGGQGSSTGELFF | TGTGCCGGAGGACAGGGGAGTAGCACCGGGGAGCTGTTTTTT
TRBD1 | TRBJ1-5 | 13 | TRBV6-1 | - | CASNAGQDQPQHF | TGTGCCAGCAACGCGGGACAGGATCAGCCCCAGCATTTT
TRBD2 | TRBJ2-1 | 16 | TRBV5-6 | - | CASSIPTSPSYNEQFF | TGTGCCAGCAGTATCCCGACTAGCCCCTCCTACAATGAGCAGTTCTTC
- | TRBJ1-1 | 13 | TRBV5-1 | many | CASSFSRDTEAFF | TGCGCCAGCAGCTTTAGTAGGGACACTGAAGCTTTCTTT
- | TRBJ2-3 | 13 | TRBV20-1 | few | CSARVPLQYTQYF | TGCAGTGCTAGAGTTCCTTTACAATATACGCAGTATTTT
TRBD1 | TRBJ1-4 | 13 | TRBV6-1 | - | CASSDRVGEKLFF | TGTGCCAGCAGCGACAGGGTGGGTGAAAAACTGTTTTTT
TRBD1 | TRBJ2-7 | 16 | TRBV18 | - | CASSRQTPGTDNEQYF | TGTGCCAGCTCACGACAGACCCCCGGGACAGATAACGAGCAGTACTTC
TRBD2 | TRBJ2-5 | 16 | TRBV5-8 | - | CASSFHGRGGRETQYF | TGTGCCAGCAGCTTTCATGGGAGGGGAGGGCGAGAGACCCAGTACTTC
- | TRBJ1-1 | 15 | TRBV25-1 | - | CASSAWSGANTEAFF | TGTGCCAGCAGTGCCTGGAGTGGGGCGAACACTGAAGCTTTCTTT
- | TRBJ2-3 | 15 | TRBV20-1 | few | CSARRDSLSTDTQYF | TGCAGTGCTAGAAGGGACTCACTGAGCACAGATACGCAGTATTTT
- | TRBJ2-3 | 15 | TRBV12-3/TRBV12-4 | - | CASSPSAQGTDTQYF | TGTGCCAGCAGTCCCTCGGCTCAGGGCACAGATACGCAGTATTTT